This entry lists 26 T cell receptor beta chains sequenced from one sample in a study of T cells in Graves' hyperthyroidism and ophthalmopathy. RNA transcripts provided the source from which TCR beta CDR3 regions were amplified. First-round RT-PCR of the TCR CDR3 relied on the HTBI primer set. TCRdb independently ran MiXCR on the multiplex PCR reads; one entry per CDR3 protein. The sample holds around 580,000 distinct CDR3 sequences, 40% to 55% seen once. The sequenced sample was peripheral blood or thyroid tissue (not recorded which). These receptors were obtained from a woman under 30 with Graves' hyperthyroidism.

Ten or more counts support this clonotype. This rearrangement joins TRBV6-2 or TRBV6-3 to TRBJ1-2; 9 nucleotides align to TRBD1. V gave up 8 bases and J gave up 4 bases; unmatched junction bases: 5. CDR1 and CDR2 (germline): MNHEY, SVGEGT. CDR3 length equals 13 residues. The CDR3 protein is CASERDRAYGYTF. The CDR3 region has the DNA TGTGCCAGCGAAAGGGACAGGGCCTATGGCTACACCTTC.

This clonotype was counted many times. The V and J genes are TRBV18 and TRBJ1-2; TRBD1 agrees at 8 bases. Germline V lookup: CDR1 KGHSH, CDR2 LQKENI. The length of the CDR3 is 13 residues. The junction had 18 bases not matched to a gene; V was cut back by 10 bases and J by 14 bases. CDR3 bases: TGTGCCACCCCACCGGGACAGGACCAGTCCTGGACCTTC. It translates to CATPPGQDQSWTF.

The chain has TRBV28 and TRBJ1-4, with unresolved D. Trimming took 3 bases from V and 13 from J, leaving 18 bases between them. The CDR3 contains 14 residues. Germline V lookup: CDR1 MDHEN, CDR2 SYDVKM. CDR3 nucleotides: TGTGCCAGCAGTTTGGGCCATTCTTTGAGGCGACTGTTTTTT. Translation gives CASSLGHSLRRLFF.

This clonotype was detected ten times or more. This rearrangement joins TRBV4-1 to TRBJ2-5; D not certain. The length of the CDR3 is 13 residues. Germline V CDR1 and CDR2: MGHRA, YSYEKL. Trimming removed 1 base from V and 2 bases from J, with 5 bases in between. The CDR3 loop is CASSQGRQETQYF. The CDR3 DNA follows: TGCGCCAGCAGCCAAGGCAGACAAGAGACCCAGTACTTC.

This clonotype has ten or more counts. V is TRBV20-1 and J is TRBJ1-1; a possible D gene is TRBD1 (5 bases). The CDR3 length is 13 residues. The V gene's germline CDR1 is DFQATT and CDR2 SNEGSKA (reference sequence). V lost 5 bases to trimming and J lost 2 bases, with 12 bases between them. Here the CDR3 reads CSAPRGKNTEAFF. The CDR3 DNA sequence: TGCAGTGCTCCCCGGGGGAAAAACACTGAAGCTTTCTTT.

The chain has TRBV7-2 and TRBJ2-5; D ambiguous. CDR3 length equals 13 residues. Between the trimmed V and J ends, which lost 1 base and 5 bases, there was a span of 8 bases. Germline CDR1 reads SGHTA; CDR2 reads FQGNSA. The CDR3 here is CASSLEGWETQYF. The CDR3 bases are TGTGCCAGCAGCTTAGAAGGATGGGAGACCCAGTACTTC. Full variable domain (rest looked up from reference TRBV7-2 and TRBJ2-5): GAGVSQSPSNKVTEKGKDVELRCDPISGHTALYWYRQSLGQGLEFLIYFQGNSAPDKSGLPSDRFSAERTGGSVSTLTIQRTQQEDSAVYLCASSLEGWETQYFGPGTRLLVL.

This clonotype turned up a few times. The chain is built from TRBV29-1 and TRBJ1-2; D is perhaps TRBD1 (5 bases). The CDR3 has 12 amino acids. In germline, CDR1 is SQVTM, CDR2 ANQGSEA. Trimming removed 3 bases from V and 4 bases from J, with 9 bases in between. The CDR3 loop reads CSVDGGGYGYTF. The CDR3 DNA sequence: TGCAGCGTTGATGGGGGGGGCTATGGCTACACCTTC.

This clonotype came up a few times. The chain has TRBV19 and TRBJ2-6; a weak D match, TRBD1 (6 bases). V was cut by 6 bases and J by 0 bases, with 9 bases left in between. From germline, CDR1 is LNHDA and CDR2 SQIVND (reference sequence). The CDR3 has 15 amino acids. The chain's CDR3 is CASRYRDSGANVLTF. In nucleotides, the CDR3 is TGTGCCAGTAGGTACAGGGACTCTGGGGCCAACGTCCTGACTTTC.

This chain links TRBV10-3 with TRBJ1-3; D is undetermined. This CDR3 has 13 residues. Per the germline V gene, CDR1 is ENHRY and CDR2 is SYGVKD. Trimming stripped 8 bases from V and 7 bases from J, with 15 bases between. The CDR3 reads CAIQDGEMNTIYF. The CDR3 DNA reads TGTGCCATCCAGGACGGCGAAATGAACACCATATATTTT.

This clonotype was counted only a few times. The chain has TRBV10-3 and TRBJ2-1; 9 nucleotides align to TRBD1. Germline V gene lookup returns CDR1 ENHRY and CDR2 SYGVKD. The ends lost 3 bases at V and 7 bases at J; junction bases unmatched: 10. This CDR3 is built from 16 residues. Written as DNA, the CDR3 is TGTGCCATCAGTGACCGCCGGGACAGGGATTGGAATGAGCAGTTCTTC. Translation: CAISDRRDRDWNEQFF.

This clonotype has ten or more counts. The chain joins TRBV7-8 to TRBJ1-4, with TRBD1 as a possible D gene (5 bases). Germline V gene data show CDR1 as SGHVS and CDR2 as FQNEAQ. This CDR3 is 15 amino acids long. Trimming cost V 1 base and J 8 bases, with 14 bases left between them. As DNA, the CDR3 is TGTGCCAGCAGCTTAGAGACACAGGTCAAGGAAAAACTGTTTTTT. Amino acid sequence: CASSLETQVKEKLFF.

This clonotype was seen ten or more times. The chain recombines TRBV7-9 with TRBJ2-7; a weak D match, TRBD1 (5 bases). Trimming cost V 3 bases and J 1 base, with 16 bases left between them. Germline CDR1 reads SEHNR; CDR2 reads FQNEAQ (reference sequence). The CDR3 has 16 amino acids. The CDR3 region is CASSFVGVTASYEQYF. The CDR3 coding sequence is TGTGCCAGCAGCTTTGTAGGGGTCACAGCTTCCTACGAGCAGTACTTC.

This clonotype was seen only once. The rearrangement uses TRBV2 and TRBJ2-5; D is perhaps TRBD2 (5 bases). The CDR3 contains 15 residues. The germline V gene encodes CDR1 SNHLY and CDR2 FYNNEI. V gave up 4 bases and J gave up 9 bases, with 21 bases separating them. The DNA for the CDR3 is TGTGCCAGCAGTGGGACGGGGAATAGCAATCAGCCCCAGTACTTC. Protein: CASSGTGNSNQPQYF.

With respect to this clonotype: Germline is not matched at one junction end, which may reflect a read error. This chain uses TRBV12-3 or TRBV12-4 with TRBJ1-2, with a tentative D call TRBD1 (5 bases). This CDR3 region has 12 residues. This CDR3 reads CASSGRRARAYF. For the CDR3, the DNA is TGTGCCAGCAGTGGGAGGAGGGCCAGGGCCTACTTC.

As concerns this clonotype: A much bigger clone sits one base away, suggesting this may be a read error. This rearrangement joins TRBV5-1 to TRBJ2-7; tentative D call: TRBD2 (5 bases). Germline V gene lookup returns CDR1 SGHRS and CDR2 YFSETQ. Trimming took off 0 bases at V and 4 bases at J, with 14 bases between the two ends. This CDR3 contains 15 residues. Written as DNA, the CDR3 is TGCGCCAGCAGCTTGGTGGGAGTGGTTCCTTACGAGCAGTACTTC. It yields the protein CASSLVGVVPYEQYF. The full variable domain, in which reference TRBV5-1 and TRBJ2-7 provide the parts outside the CDR3, is KAGVTQTPRYLIKTRGQQVTLSCSPISGHRSVSWYQQTPGQGLQFLFEYFSETQRNKGNFPGRFSGRQFSNSRSEMNVSTLELGDSALYLCASSLVGVVPYEQYFGPGTRLTVT.

This clonotype was observed at least ten times. The V and J genes are TRBV29-1 and TRBJ2-5, with 10 positions matching TRBD1. The germline V gene encodes CDR1 SQVTM and CDR2 ANQGSEA. CDR3 size: 14 residues. V dropped 6 bases and J dropped 5; count of bases not matched to a gene: 9. This CDR3 reads CSVQRDRGLETQYF. CDR3 coding DNA: TGCAGCGTACAAAGGGACAGGGGTTTGGAGACCCAGTACTTC.

The chain joins TRBV7-8 to TRBJ2-1; 10 nucleotides align to TRBD2. With V trimmed by 3 bases and J by 0 bases, 5 bases remained unmatched. In germline, CDR1 is SGHVS, CDR2 FQNEAQ. CDR3 length equals 17 residues. CDR3: CASSLRSSGSSYNEQFF. CDR3 DNA: TGTGCCAGCAGCTTGAGATCTAGCGGGAGCTCCTACAATGAGCAGTTCTTC. Based on the CDR3 plus reference TRBV7-8 and TRBJ2-1, the full variable domain is GAGVSQSPRYKVAKRGQDVALRCDPISGHVSLFWYQQALGQGPEFLTYFQNEAQLDKSGLPSDRFFAERPEGSVSTLKIQRTQQEDSAVYLCASSLRSSGSSYNEQFFGPGTRLTVL.

V and J are TRBV19 and TRBJ2-7, with 9 positions matching TRBD1. The CDR3 length is 14 residues. CDR1 is LNHDA, CDR2 SQIVND, per germline (reference sequence). V shed 3 bases and J 6 bases; nucleotides not matched to a gene: 6. CDR3 in DNA: TGTGCCAGTAGTATGGGACAGGGAAGTGGCGAGCAGTACTTC. Translating gives CASSMGQGSGEQYF.

This clonotype was counted only a few times. This rearrangement joins TRBV2 to TRBJ2-7, with TRBD2 matching 7 bases. Germline CDR1 and CDR2: SNHLY and FYNNEI. Trimming removed 5 bases from V and 4 bases from J; junction bases left unmatched: 8. The CDR3 loop spans 14 amino acids. CDR3 region: CASSLGGGKYEQYF. The CDR3 DNA follows: TGTGCCAGCAGTTTGGGGGGAGGGAAATACGAGCAGTACTTC.

The rearrangement uses TRBV2 and TRBJ2-3; 8 bases are a match to TRBD2. The CDR3 spans 17 residues. The germline gives CDR1 SNHLY, CDR2 FYNNEI. V was clipped by 1 base and J by 7 bases; unmatched bases: 13. This chain's CDR3 is CASSEGGFGRAWNTQYF. DNA for the CDR3: TGTGCCAGCAGTGAAGGGGGTTTCGGGAGGGCCTGGAATACGCAGTATTTT.

The count of this clonotype is one. The V gene is TRBV2, the J gene TRBJ1-5, with 7 bases fitting TRBD1. The CDR3 loop spans 13 amino acids. The germline CDR1 and CDR2 sequences are SNHLY and FYNNEI. The ends lost 6 bases at V and 10 bases at J; junction bases unmatched: 9. CDR3 amino acids: CASRQGEEKPQHF. The DNA for the CDR3 is TGTGCCAGCAGGCAGGGGGAAGAAAAACCCCAGCATTTT.

As concerns this clonotype: Since no conserved phenylalanine or tryptophan closes the CDR3, a read error is the likely cause. The DNA is left out, because the CDR3 cannot be placed on it with certainty; the CDR3 is given as TCRdb lists it. The gene calls are TRBV2 and TRBJ1-3. Germline CDR1 reads SNHLY; CDR2 reads FYNNEI. The CDR3 sequence runs 9 residues, both termini included. CDR3 sequence reads: CAWIYSGSE.

A note on this clonotype: Germline and junction disagree at one end, which may indicate a read error. This chain links TRBV7-6 with TRBJ2-7, with 10 bases lining up with TRBD1. Germline-derived CDR1 and CDR2 are SGHVS and FNYEAQ. The CDR3 contains 15 residues. The CDR3 DNA reads as TGCGCCAGCAGCCAGCCGGGACAGGGGAACTACGAGCAGTACTTC. Residues: CASSQPGQGNYEQYF. Full variable domain (remainder filled in from reference TRBV7-6 and TRBJ2-7): GAGVSQSPRYKVTKRGQDVALRCDPISGHVSLYWYRQALGQGPEFLTYFNYEAQQDKSGLPNDRFSAERPEGSISTLTIQRTEQRDSAMYRCASSQPGQGNYEQYFGPGTRLTVT.

In its sample, this clonotype was seen many times. V is TRBV6-5 and J is TRBJ1-1; 12 positions agree with TRBD1. With 6 bases clipped from V and 4 bases from J, the junction kept 6 bases outside the gene matches. The germline V gene has CDR1 MNHEY and CDR2 SVGAGI. The CDR3 is made up of 15 amino acids. The CDR3 protein is CASRGQGALGTEAFF. CDR3 bases: TGTGCCAGCAGGGGACAGGGGGCGTTGGGCACTGAAGCTTTCTTT.

This clonotype has at least ten counts. The chain is built from TRBV11-3 and TRBJ2-7, with 8 bases lining up with TRBD1. This CDR3 region has 14 residues. J lost 2 bases, V lost 7 bases, and 7 bases had no gene match. In germline, CDR1 is SGHNT, CDR2 YENEEA. The chain's CDR3 is CASTRQGRAYEQYF. Here the CDR3 DNA reads TGTGCCAGCACCCGACAGGGGCGAGCCTACGAGCAGTACTTC.

The chain joins TRBV6-1 to TRBJ1-4; no reliable D call. The length of the CDR3 is 11 residues. V was clipped by 6 bases and J by 10 bases, with 9 bases between them. Germline V CDR1 and CDR2: MNHNS, SASEGT. The CDR3 loop reads CASREMGKLFF. The CDR3 nucleotides are TGTGCCAGCAGAGAGATGGGAAAACTGTTTTTT.